This TCR beta chain was sequenced for a study of blood T cell repertoires in COVID-19. Study context: PBMCs, B-cell-depleted T cells, or T cells were the source of the cDNA or gDNA that made up the material.

Original methodology: Nucleated cell counts were estimated from reference gene primer amplification. Some clones are missing from TCRdb's copy, which holds only in-frame ones; the method was immunoSEQ multiplex PCR. That table supplies the V and J calls and clone size; D and trimming were determined from the DNA. The sample carries roughly 150,000 clones, around four fifths recorded once. Germline CDR1 reads SNHLY; CDR2 reads FYNNEI. Trimming cost V 8 bases and J 7 bases, with 18 bases left between them. The CDR3 extends over 14 amino acids. Specimen: PBMCs or T cells enriched from blood (not recorded which). The receptor was isolated from a man in his sixties or seventies who had been exposed to COVID-19. The V call is TRBV2, the J call TRBJ1-5, with D uncertain. In DNA form, the CDR3 reads TGTGCCAGCGGCGTGGCGGGGTCGGAACAGCCCCAGCATTTT. Translation: CASGVAGSEQPQHF.